Each of the 32 T cell receptor beta chains below was sequenced from the same sample in a study of T cell responses to AZD1222 COVID-19 vaccine. The method was immunoSEQ multiplex PCR; TCRdb's version includes in-frame clones alone and lacks a portion of them. This table holds over 130,000 clones, roughly 92% found once. The material sequenced was peripheral blood, taken 28 days after the second AZD1222 dose. The receptors shown here come from an adult who received the AZD1222 COVID-19 vaccine.

The V gene is TRBV28, the J gene TRBJ1-4, with 7 bases identical to TRBD1. V lost 6 bases, J lost 7 bases, and 11 bases stayed unmatched. The CDR3 runs to 15 residues. The germline gives CDR1 MDHEN, CDR2 SYDVKM. CDR3 sequence: CASSPVRQGGEKLFF. DNA for the CDR3: TGTGCCAGCAGCCCGGTGAGGCAGGGGGGTGAAAAACTGTTTTTT.

This clone was found a few times. The chain employs TRBV9 and TRBJ2-3; D is uncertain. Trimming took off 4 bases at V and 2 bases at J, with 14 bases between the two ends. This CDR3 has 15 amino acids. CDR1 SGDLS and CDR2 YYNGEE come from the germline V gene. The CDR3 is CASSPRSDTTDTQYF. CDR3 bases: TGTGCCAGCAGCCCCAGGTCAGACACCACAGATACGCAGTATTTT.

The chain couples TRBV7-7 to TRBJ2-1; TRBD2 aligns across 9 bases. Germline trimming cut 5 bases from V and 5 bases from J; bases unmatched to any gene: 4. The CDR3 loop spans 14 amino acids. Germline V lookup: CDR1 SSHAT, CDR2 FNYEAQ (reference sequence). The CDR3, as DNA: TGTGCCAGCAGCCGTAGCGGGGGTCACAATGAGCAGTTCTTC. Its protein is CASSRSGGHNEQFF.

The gene calls are TRBV28 and TRBJ2-3, with TRBD2 matching 9 bases. The CDR3 runs 15 residues. Losses at the gene ends were 6 bases for V and 7 bases for J; bases not matched to a gene: 11. The V gene's germline CDR1 is MDHEN and CDR2 SYDVKM. CDR3 bases: TGTGCCAGCAGCTTGGGGGCTAGCGGGACTAATACGCAGTATTTT. It translates to CASSLGASGTNTQYF.

As to this clone: At one boundary the junction diverges from the germline segment, which might be a read error. The gene calls are TRBV19 and TRBJ1-5, with 7 bases that match TRBD1. Germline loops: CDR1 LNHDA, CDR2 SQIVND (reference sequence). This CDR3 comprises 15 residues. In DNA, the CDR3 is TGTGCCAGTAATATAGACAGGGAGTTAGGTCAGCCCCAGCATTTT. It encodes CASNIDRELGQPQHF.

The rearrangement joins TRBV11-3 to TRBJ1-2; no definite D call. Between the trimmed V and J ends, which lost 5 bases and 6 bases, there was a span of 19 bases. The CDR3 length is 15 residues. The germline gives CDR1 SGHNT, CDR2 YENEEA. The CDR3 nucleotides are TGTGCCAGCAGCCGAGAACGGACGGGAAGAAATGGCTACACCTTC. It codes for CASSRERTGRNGYTF.

This clone showed up just a few times. The chain recombines TRBV24-1 with TRBJ1-2; no reliable D call. This CDR3 contains 15 residues. The V gene's germline CDR1 is KGHDR and CDR2 SFDVKD. The V and J ends lost 6 bases and 0 bases respectively, with 13 bases between them. CDR3 region: CATSKTTEPNYGYTF. The CDR3 nucleotides read TGTGCCACCAGTAAGACGACGGAGCCTAACTATGGCTACACCTTC.

The genes are TRBV7-2 and TRBJ2-3, with 8 bases matching TRBD2. CDR1 and CDR2 from the germline V gene are SGHTA and FQGNSA. V lost 7 bases to trimming and J lost 2 bases; unmatched junction nucleotides: 14. This CDR3 region has 17 residues. CDR3 coding DNA: TGTGCCAGCATCAACGGGAGGGGCGGGCGACACACAGATACGCAGTATTTT. Amino acids: CASINGRGGRHTDTQYF.

V usage is TRBV5-1 and J usage is TRBJ2-7, with D possibly TRBD1 on 5 matching bases. This CDR3 has 12 residues. Germline V gene sequence: CDR1 SGHRS, CDR2 YFSETQ. Trimming removed 4 bases from V and 6 bases from J, with 11 bases in between. The CDR3 here is CASSLIQGEQYF. In DNA form, the CDR3 reads TGCGCCAGCAGCCTCATTCAGGGCGAGCAGTACTTC.

The chain uses TRBV29-1 and TRBJ2-7; 11 bases align to TRBD2. Germline V gene sequence: CDR1 SQVTM, CDR2 ANQGSEA. Losses at the gene ends were 6 bases for V and 3 bases for J; bases not matched to a gene: 7. CDR3 length: 14 residues. CDR3 coding DNA: TGCAGCGTAGCTAGCGGGAGGTCCAACTACGAGCAGTACTTC. Translation gives CSVASGRSNYEQYF.

CDR3: CASSLHNVRGAFF. CDR3 nucleotide sequence: TGTGCCAGCAGTCTCCATAACGTAAGGGGGGCTTTCTTT. This chain connects TRBV12-3 or TRBV12-4 to TRBJ1-1; possibly TRBD1 for D (6 bases). Trimming removed 5 bases at V and 11 bases at J, with 18 bases between. The CDR3 is made up of 13 amino acids.

V and J are TRBV20-1 and TRBJ2-7; D may be TRBD1 (5 bases). The CDR3 extends over 14 amino acids. Germline V gene sequence: CDR1 DFQATT, CDR2 SNEGSKA (reference sequence). Trimming took off 3 bases at V and 2 bases at J, with 14 bases between the two ends. This chain's CDR3 is CSASEYRRTYEQYF. The DNA of the CDR3 is TGCAGTGCTAGTGAGTACAGGCGTACCTACGAGCAGTACTTC.

The chain employs TRBV4-2 and TRBJ2-7, with D possibly matching TRBD1 (6 bases). The CDR3 runs to 16 residues. Germline V CDR1 and CDR2: LGHNA, YNFKEQ. V was pared by 0 bases and J by 1 base, with 13 bases between. The CDR3 reads CASSQEGGDGSYEQYF. The CDR3 DNA sequence: TGTGCCAGCAGCCAAGAAGGGGGAGATGGGTCCTACGAGCAGTACTTC.

The chain recombines TRBV4-2 with TRBJ1-4, with a tentative D call TRBD1 (5 bases). Germline CDR1 is LGHNA and CDR2 is YNFKEQ. V was clipped by 0 bases and J by 8 bases, with 16 bases between them. The CDR3 runs to 16 residues. This chain's CDR3 is CASSQDFSTGDEKLFF. Written as DNA, the CDR3 is TGTGCCAGCAGCCAAGATTTTAGCACAGGCGACGAAAAACTGTTTTTT.

This chain uses TRBV11-2 with TRBJ2-7, with 7 bases identical to TRBD2. The CDR3 is made up of 15 amino acids. Trimming removed 5 bases from V and 6 bases from J; junction bases left unmatched: 13. Germline CDR1 SGHAT, CDR2 FQNNGV. This chain's CDR3 is CASSPSRQREGEQYF. In nucleotides, the CDR3 is TGTGCCAGCAGCCCGTCAAGACAGCGGGAAGGCGAGCAGTACTTC.

The chain combines TRBV5-6 with TRBJ2-3, with a possible D match to TRBD1 (6 bases). This CDR3 spans 16 amino acids. Per the germline V gene, CDR1 is SGHDT and CDR2 is YYEEEE. V was trimmed by 4 bases and J by 0 bases, leaving 15 bases between them. CDR3 sequence: CASSVGARLSTDTQYF. CDR3 coding DNA: TGTGCCAGCAGCGTGGGGGCCAGGCTCAGCACAGATACGCAGTATTTT.

The CDR3 is CASSYGHSGNTIYF. The CDR3 DNA sequence: TGTGCCAGCAGTTACGGTCACTCTGGAAACACCATATATTTT. The chain uses TRBV6-5 and TRBJ1-3; no reliable D call. This CDR3 is 14 amino acids long. CDR1 MNHEY and CDR2 SVGAGI come from the germline V gene. V shed 2 bases and J shed 0 bases, with 5 bases lying between them.

This clone was found once. This chain uses TRBV5-1 with TRBJ2-1; D is perhaps TRBD2 (5 bases). The germline V and J ends were trimmed by 3 bases and 7 bases, with 8 bases remaining between them. Per germline, CDR1 SGHRS and CDR2 YFSETQ. The CDR3 extends over 12 amino acids. CDR3 amino acids: CASSSLGNEQFF. CDR3 coding DNA: TGCGCCAGCAGCTCACTAGGAAATGAGCAGTTCTTC.

The chain joins TRBV27 to TRBJ1-1; 7 bases align to TRBD1. J lost 1 base, V lost 6 bases, and 5 bases had no gene match. Germline assignment: CDR1 MNHEY and CDR2 SMNVEV (reference sequence). This CDR3 contains 14 residues. CDR3 DNA sequence: TGTGCCAGCAGAAAGACAGGGCGGAACACTGAAGCTTTCTTT. Its translation: CASRKTGRNTEAFF.

CDR3 sequence: CASSDRGSGTEAFF. The CDR3 DNA sequence: TGTGCCAGCAGTGACAGGGGAAGTGGAACTGAAGCTTTCTTT. The chain recombines TRBV6-6 with TRBJ1-1; 8 bases fit TRBD1. The V and J ends lost 5 bases and 5 bases, in that order; junction bases with no gene match: 7. CDR1 is MNHNY and CDR2 is SVGAGI in the germline V gene (reference sequence). The CDR3 has 14 amino acids.

The chain employs TRBV5-4 and TRBJ1-2; perhaps TRBD1 as D (6 bases). This CDR3 is built from 15 residues. Germline V gene lookup returns CDR1 SGHNT and CDR2 YYREEE (reference sequence). Trimming took 3 bases from V and 5 from J, leaving 17 bases between them. For the CDR3, the DNA is TGTGCCAGCAGCTGGCCGAGGGGGGTGGAGTATGGCTACACCTTC. Its translation is CASSWPRGVEYGYTF.

This chain links TRBV6-5 with TRBJ1-6; D is possibly TRBD1 (6 bases). Germline loops: CDR1 MNHEY, CDR2 SVGAGI. The CDR3 length is 14 residues. V lost 6 bases and J lost 7, with 13 bases in between. CDR3: CASSTQGENSPLHF. CDR3 sequence (DNA): TGTGCCAGCAGCACACAGGGAGAAAATTCACCCCTCCACTTT.

The chain employs TRBV7-2 and TRBJ1-1; D remains ambiguous. The V end lost 0 bases, the J end lost 6 bases, and 14 bases lay between the germline ends. This CDR3 is built from 15 residues. Per germline, CDR1 SGHTA and CDR2 FQGNSA. Here the CDR3 DNA reads TGTGCCAGCAGCTTAGCGCACGGGGTCTGGGCTGAAGCTTTCTTT. Amino acids: CASSLAHGVWAEAFF.

The gene calls are TRBV6-5 and TRBJ2-3; 11 positions match TRBD2. J lost 4 bases, V lost 5 bases, and 5 bases had no gene match. Germline CDR1 and CDR2: MNHEY and SVGAGI. CDR3 length: 15 residues. CDR3 nucleotides: TGTGCCAGCAGTCGGACTAGCGGGCGGGCAGATACGCAGTATTTT. Protein: CASSRTSGRADTQYF.

CDR3 nucleotides: TGTGCCACCAGCAATACCGGGACAGGGAATGAAAAACTGTTTTTT. Translation gives CATSNTGTGNEKLFF. The chain recombines TRBV15 with TRBJ1-4; 9 bases map to TRBD1. Germline V CDR1 and CDR2: LNHNV, YYDKDF (reference sequence). The V and J ends lost 4 bases and 5 bases, in that order; junction bases with no gene match: 5. The CDR3 has 15 residues.

The chain carries TRBV7-9 and TRBJ2-2; TRBD1 matches at 9 bases. The CDR3 is 15 residues long. Germline-derived CDR1 and CDR2 are SEHNR and FQNEAQ (reference sequence). V lost 3 bases, J lost 5 bases, and 4 bases stayed unmatched. The CDR3 region is CASSLTGGVTGELFF. CDR3 sequence (DNA): TGTGCCAGCAGCTTGACAGGGGGAGTAACCGGGGAGCTGTTTTTT.

The J gene is TRBJ1-4, the V gene TRBV6-1; D is uncertain. In germline, CDR1 is MNHNS, CDR2 SASEGT. This CDR3 has 13 residues. V lost 1 base, J lost 7 bases, and 7 bases lay in between. CDR3: CASSEGGSEKLFF. The CDR3 bases are TGTGCCAGCAGTGAAGGCGGAAGTGAAAAACTGTTTTTT.

This clone is a singleton in its sample. The genes are TRBV6-2 or TRBV6-3 and TRBJ2-5, with D unclear. The V gene lost 4 bases and the J gene lost 5 bases, with 11 bases spanning the gap. This CDR3 is 13 amino acids long. Germline loops: CDR1 MNHEY, CDR2 SVGEGT. CDR3 coding DNA: TGTGCCAGCAGTTTCCCGGGCAGGGAGACCCAGTACTTC. It is translated as CASSFPGRETQYF.

This rearrangement joins TRBV20-1 to TRBJ1-4, with D possibly matching TRBD1 (5 bases). Trimming stripped 3 bases from V and 6 bases from J, with 11 bases between. Germline V gene lookup returns CDR1 DFQATT and CDR2 SNEGSKA (reference sequence). The CDR3 covers 13 residues. The CDR3 nucleotides read TGCAGTGCTAGTGAAGGGACGGATGAAAAACTGTTTTTT. It yields the protein CSASEGTDEKLFF.

This sequence joins TRBV28 and TRBJ2-7; TRBD2 is a possible D gene (7 bases). The CDR3 covers 15 residues. CDR1 and CDR2 from the germline V gene are MDHEN and SYDVKM. V lost 5 bases and J 7 bases, leaving 21 bases between the germline ends. CDR3 DNA: TGTGCCAGCAGTCCTAGCGGAGGCGGAAGGGGGGAGCAGTACTTC. This codes for CASSPSGGGRGEQYF.

The table lists this clone with a count of one. This chain joins TRBV6-5 and TRBJ1-1, with D hard to call. From germline, CDR1 is MNHEY and CDR2 SVGAGI. There are 13 residues in the CDR3. The V end lost 3 bases, the J end lost 5 bases, and 10 bases lay between the germline ends. CDR3 amino acids: CASSYDTGTEAFF. DNA for the CDR3: TGTGCCAGCAGTTATGATACTGGGACTGAAGCTTTCTTT.

This clone was seen once. This rearrangement joins TRBV6-5 to TRBJ2-5, with no clear D. The CDR3 is 12 residues long. Germline V gene lookup returns CDR1 MNHEY and CDR2 SVGAGI. V was clipped by 4 bases and J by 7 bases, with 10 bases between them. CDR3 protein: CASSSKPGTQYF. The CDR3 region has the DNA TGTGCCAGCAGTTCCAAACCGGGGACCCAGTACTTC.